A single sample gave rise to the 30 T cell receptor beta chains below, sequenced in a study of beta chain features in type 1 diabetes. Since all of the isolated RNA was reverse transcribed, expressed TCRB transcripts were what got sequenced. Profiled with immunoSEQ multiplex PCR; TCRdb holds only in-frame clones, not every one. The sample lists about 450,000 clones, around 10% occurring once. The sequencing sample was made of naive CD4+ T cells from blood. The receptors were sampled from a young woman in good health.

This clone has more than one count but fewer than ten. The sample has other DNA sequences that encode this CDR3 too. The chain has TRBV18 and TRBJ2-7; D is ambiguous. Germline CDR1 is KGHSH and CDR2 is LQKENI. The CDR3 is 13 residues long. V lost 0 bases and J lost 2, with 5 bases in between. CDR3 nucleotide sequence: TGTGCCAGCTCACCACCTGGCGCCTACGAGCAGTACTTC. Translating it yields CASSPPGAYEQYF.

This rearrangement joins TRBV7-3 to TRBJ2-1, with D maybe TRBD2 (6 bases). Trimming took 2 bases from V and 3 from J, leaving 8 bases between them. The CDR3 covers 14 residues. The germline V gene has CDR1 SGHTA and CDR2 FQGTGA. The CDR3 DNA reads TGTGCCAGCAGCTTAGGCGGGGACTACAATGAGCAGTTCTTC. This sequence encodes CASSLGGDYNEQFF.

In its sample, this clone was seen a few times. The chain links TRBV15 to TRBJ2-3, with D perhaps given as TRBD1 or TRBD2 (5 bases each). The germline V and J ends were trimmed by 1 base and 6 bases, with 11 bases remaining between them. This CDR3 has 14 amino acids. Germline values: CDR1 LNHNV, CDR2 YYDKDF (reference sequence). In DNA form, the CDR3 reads TGTGCCACCAGCAGAGCAATTCGGGACGATACGCAGTATTTT. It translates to CATSRAIRDDTQYF.

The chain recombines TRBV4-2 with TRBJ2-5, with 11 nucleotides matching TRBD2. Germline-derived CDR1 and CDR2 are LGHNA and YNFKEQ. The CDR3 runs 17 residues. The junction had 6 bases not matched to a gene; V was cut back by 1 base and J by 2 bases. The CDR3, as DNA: TGTGCCAGCAGCCAAGCTCCGGGACTAGCGGCTCAAGAGACCCAGTACTTC. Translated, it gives CASSQAPGLAAQETQYF.

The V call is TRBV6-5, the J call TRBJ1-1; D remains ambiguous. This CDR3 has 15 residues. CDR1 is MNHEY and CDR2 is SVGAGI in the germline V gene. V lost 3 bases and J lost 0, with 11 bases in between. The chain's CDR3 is CASSYSIGMNTEAFF. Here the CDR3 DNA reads TGTGCCAGCAGTTATAGTATCGGAATGAACACTGAAGCTTTCTTT.

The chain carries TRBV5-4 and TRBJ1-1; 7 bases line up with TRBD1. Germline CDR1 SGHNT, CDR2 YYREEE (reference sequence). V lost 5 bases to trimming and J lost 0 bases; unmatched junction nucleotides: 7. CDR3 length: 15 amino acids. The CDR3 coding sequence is TGTGCCAGCAGTTGGGACAGCCTTATGAACACTGAAGCTTTCTTT. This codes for CASSWDSLMNTEAFF.

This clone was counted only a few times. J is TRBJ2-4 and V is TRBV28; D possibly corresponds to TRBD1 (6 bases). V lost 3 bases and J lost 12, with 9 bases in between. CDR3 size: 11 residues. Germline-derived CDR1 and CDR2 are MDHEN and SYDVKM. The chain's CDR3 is CASSLRDTQYF. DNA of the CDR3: TGTGCCAGCAGTTTGAGGGACACTCAGTACTTC. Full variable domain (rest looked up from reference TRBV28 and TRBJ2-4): DVKVTQSSRYLVKRTGEKVFLECVQDMDHENMFWYRQDPGLGLRLIYFSYDVKMKEKGDIPEGYSVSREKKERFSLILESASTNQTSMYLCASSLRDTQYFGAGTRLSVL.

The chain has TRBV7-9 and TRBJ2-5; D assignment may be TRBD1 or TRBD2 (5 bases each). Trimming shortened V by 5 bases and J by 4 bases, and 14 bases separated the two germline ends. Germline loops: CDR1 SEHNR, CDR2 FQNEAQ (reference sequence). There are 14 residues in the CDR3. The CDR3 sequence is CASSPGDPTETQYF. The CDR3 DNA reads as TGTGCCAGCAGCCCCGGGGACCCCACAGAGACCCAGTACTTC.

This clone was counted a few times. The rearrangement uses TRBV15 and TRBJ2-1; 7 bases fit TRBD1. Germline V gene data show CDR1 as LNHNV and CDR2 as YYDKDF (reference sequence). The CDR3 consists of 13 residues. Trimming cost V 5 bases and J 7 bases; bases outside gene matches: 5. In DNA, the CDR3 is TGTGCCACCAGCTTGGACAGGTATAATGAGCAGTTCTTC. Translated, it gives CATSLDRYNEQFF.

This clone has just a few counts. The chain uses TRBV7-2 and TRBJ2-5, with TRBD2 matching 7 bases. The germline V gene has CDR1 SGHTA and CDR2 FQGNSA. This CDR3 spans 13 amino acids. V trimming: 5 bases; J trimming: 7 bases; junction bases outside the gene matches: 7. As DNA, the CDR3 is TGTGCCAGCAGCCTAACACGGACTAGGACCCAGTACTTC. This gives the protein CASSLTRTRTQYF.

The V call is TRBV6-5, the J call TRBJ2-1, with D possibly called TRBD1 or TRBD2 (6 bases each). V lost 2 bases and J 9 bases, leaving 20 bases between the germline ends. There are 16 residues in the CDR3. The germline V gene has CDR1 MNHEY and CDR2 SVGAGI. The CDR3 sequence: CASSYTSQGGGGEQFF. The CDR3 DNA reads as TGTGCCAGCAGTTACACCTCACAGGGAGGTGGCGGTGAGCAGTTCTTC.

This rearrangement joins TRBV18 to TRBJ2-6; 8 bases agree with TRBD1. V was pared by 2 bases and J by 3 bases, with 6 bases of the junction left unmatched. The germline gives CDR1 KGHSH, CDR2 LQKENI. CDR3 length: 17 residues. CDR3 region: CASSPTPTGDGANVLTF. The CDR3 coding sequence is TGTGCCAGCTCACCAACCCCGACAGGGGATGGGGCCAACGTCCTGACTTTC.

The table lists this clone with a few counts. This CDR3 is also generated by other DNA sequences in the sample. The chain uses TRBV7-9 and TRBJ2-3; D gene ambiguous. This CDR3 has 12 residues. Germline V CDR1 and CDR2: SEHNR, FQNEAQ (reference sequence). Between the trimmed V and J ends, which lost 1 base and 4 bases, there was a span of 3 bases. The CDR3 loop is CASSLVADTQYF. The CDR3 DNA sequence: TGTGCCAGCAGCTTAGTCGCAGATACGCAGTATTTT.

CDR3 sequence (DNA): TGTGCCTGGAGTGCCTCGAGGGTCCCTCGTAATCAGCCCCAGCATTTT. Its protein is CAWSASRVPRNQPQHF. The chain is built from TRBV30 and TRBJ1-5; D is uncertain. Germline assignment: CDR1 GTSNPN and CDR2 SVGIG (reference sequence). V lost 1 base and J 4 bases, leaving 17 bases between the germline ends. CDR3 length: 16 residues.

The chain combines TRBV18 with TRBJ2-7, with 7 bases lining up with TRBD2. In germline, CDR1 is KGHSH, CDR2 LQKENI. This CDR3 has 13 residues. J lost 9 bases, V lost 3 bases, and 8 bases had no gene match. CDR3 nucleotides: TGTGCCAGCTCACCCCTGGCAGCGGGGATGCAGTACGTC. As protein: CASSPLAAGMQYV.

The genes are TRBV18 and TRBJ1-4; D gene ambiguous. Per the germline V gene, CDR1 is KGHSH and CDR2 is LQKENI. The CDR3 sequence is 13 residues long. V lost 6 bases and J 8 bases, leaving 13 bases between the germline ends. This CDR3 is CASSLSRLEKLFF. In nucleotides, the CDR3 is TGTGCCAGCTCTCTGTCCCGTCTAGAAAAACTGTTTTTT.

CDR3 sequence reads: CASSLVGTLSNTGELFF. CDR3 DNA sequence: TGTGCCAGCAGCTTAGTGGGGACATTATCGAACACCGGGGAGCTGTTTTTT. The chain couples TRBV7-2 to TRBJ2-2, with D possibly TRBD1 on 6 matching bases. Trimming stripped 1 base from V and 0 bases from J, with 12 bases between. The CDR3 has 17 amino acids. Germline V lookup: CDR1 SGHTA, CDR2 FQGNSA.

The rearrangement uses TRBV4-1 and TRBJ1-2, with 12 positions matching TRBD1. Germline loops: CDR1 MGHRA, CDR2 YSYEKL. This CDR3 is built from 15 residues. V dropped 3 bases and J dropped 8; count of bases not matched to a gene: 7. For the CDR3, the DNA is TGCGCCAGCAGCCACCCGGGACAGGGGGCGGGCGGCTACACCTTC. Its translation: CASSHPGQGAGGYTF.

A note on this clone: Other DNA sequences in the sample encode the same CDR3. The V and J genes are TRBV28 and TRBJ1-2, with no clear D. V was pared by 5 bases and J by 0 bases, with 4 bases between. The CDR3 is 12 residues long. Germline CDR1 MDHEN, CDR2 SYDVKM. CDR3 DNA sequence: TGTGCCAGCAGTCTCGCTAACTATGGCTACACCTTC. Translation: CASSLANYGYTF.

Here the CDR3 reads CASRNRRLATSYEQYF. CDR3 nucleotides: TGTGCCAGCAGGAACCGTAGACTAGCGACCTCCTACGAGCAGTACTTC. The chain combines TRBV2 with TRBJ2-7; TRBD2 matches 8 bases. This CDR3 has 16 residues. Germline V CDR1 and CDR2: SNHLY, FYNNEI. Unmatched junction bases numbered 10, after V lost 6 bases and J lost 0 bases.

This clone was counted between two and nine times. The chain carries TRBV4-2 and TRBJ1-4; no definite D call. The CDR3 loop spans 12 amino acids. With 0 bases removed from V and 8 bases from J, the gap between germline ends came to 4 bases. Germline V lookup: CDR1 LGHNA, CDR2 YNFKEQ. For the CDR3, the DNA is TGTGCCAGCAGCCAAGATACGGAAAAACTGTTTTTT. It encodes CASSQDTEKLFF.

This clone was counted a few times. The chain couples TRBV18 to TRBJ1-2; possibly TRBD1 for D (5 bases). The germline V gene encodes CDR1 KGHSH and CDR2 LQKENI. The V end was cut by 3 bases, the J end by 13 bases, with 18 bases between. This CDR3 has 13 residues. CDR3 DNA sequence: TGTGCCAGCTCACCGGAGCTCGACAGACCAGGCACCTTC. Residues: CASSPELDRPGTF. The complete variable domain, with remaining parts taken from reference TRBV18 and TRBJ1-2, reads NAGVMQNPRHLVRRRGQEARLRCSPMKGHSHVYWYRQLPEEGLKFMVYLQKENIIDESGMPKERFSAEFPKEGPSILRIQQVVRGDSAAYFCASSPELDRPGTFGSGTRLTVV.

CDR3 nucleotides: TGTGCCAGCAGCGTCGGGTCTCCAACTAATGAAAAACTGTTTTTT. Translated: CASSVGSPTNEKLFF. The V call is TRBV9, the J call TRBJ1-4; D is unresolved. With 2 bases removed from V and 0 bases from J, the gap between germline ends came to 8 bases. The CDR3 is 15 amino acids. CDR1 is SGDLS and CDR2 is YYNGEE in the germline V gene.

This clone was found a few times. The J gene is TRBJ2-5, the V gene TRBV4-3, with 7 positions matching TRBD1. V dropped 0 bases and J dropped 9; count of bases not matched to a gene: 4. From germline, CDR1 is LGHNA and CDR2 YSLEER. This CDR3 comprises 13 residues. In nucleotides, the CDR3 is TGCGCCAGCAGCCAAGATGAGGGGGCGGCCCAGTACTTC. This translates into CASSQDEGAAQYF.

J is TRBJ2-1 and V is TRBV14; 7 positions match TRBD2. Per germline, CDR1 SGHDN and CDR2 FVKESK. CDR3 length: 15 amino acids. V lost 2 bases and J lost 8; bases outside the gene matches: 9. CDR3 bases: TGTGCCAGCAGCCAATTGGGCGGGAGAACAGATGAGCAGTTCTTC. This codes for CASSQLGGRTDEQFF.

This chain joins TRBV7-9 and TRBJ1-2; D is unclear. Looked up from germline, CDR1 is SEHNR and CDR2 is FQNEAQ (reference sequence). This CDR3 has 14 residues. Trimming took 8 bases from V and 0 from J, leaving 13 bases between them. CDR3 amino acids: CASLPRIANYGYTF. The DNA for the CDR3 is TGTGCCAGCCTACCCAGGATAGCTAACTATGGCTACACCTTC.

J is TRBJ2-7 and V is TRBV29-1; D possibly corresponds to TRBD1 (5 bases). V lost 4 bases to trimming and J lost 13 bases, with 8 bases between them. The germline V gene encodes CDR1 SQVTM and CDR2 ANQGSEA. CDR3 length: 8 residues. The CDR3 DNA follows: TGCAGCGTTGGGCAGGGATACTTC. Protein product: CSVGQGYF.

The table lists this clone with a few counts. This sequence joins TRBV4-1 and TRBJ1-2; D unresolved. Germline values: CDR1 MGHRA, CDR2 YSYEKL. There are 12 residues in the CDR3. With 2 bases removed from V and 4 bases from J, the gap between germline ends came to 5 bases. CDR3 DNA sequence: TGCGCCAGCAGCCAAAATCGCTATGGCTACACCTTC. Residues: CASSQNRYGYTF.

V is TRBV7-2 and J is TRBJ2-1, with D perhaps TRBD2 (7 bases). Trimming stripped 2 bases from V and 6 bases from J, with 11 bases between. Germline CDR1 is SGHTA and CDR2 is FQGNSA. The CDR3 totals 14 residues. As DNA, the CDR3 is TGTGCCAGCAGCTTAATGGGGGGGCTCAATGAGCAGTTCTTC. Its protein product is CASSLMGGLNEQFF.

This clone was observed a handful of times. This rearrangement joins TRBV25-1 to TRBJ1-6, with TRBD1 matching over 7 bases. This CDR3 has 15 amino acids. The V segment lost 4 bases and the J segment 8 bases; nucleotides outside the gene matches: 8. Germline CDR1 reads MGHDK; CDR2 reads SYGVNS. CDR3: CASSALDREDSPLHF. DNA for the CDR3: TGTGCCAGCAGTGCACTAGACAGGGAGGATTCACCCCTCCACTTT.